The next 22 T cell receptor beta chains were all read from a single sample in a study of blood T cell repertoires in COVID-19. Sequencing was performed with immunoSEQ multiplex PCR; in TCRdb, only in-frame clones are kept and a portion is missing. The repertoire holds fewer than 45,000 clones, with around 86% as singletons. Sequencing used peripheral blood. These receptors all come from an elderly man with active COVID-19.

V usage is TRBV9 and J usage is TRBJ2-5; 7 bases map to TRBD2. CDR3 length: 17 amino acids. Germline CDR1 and CDR2: SGDLS and YYNGEE. V gave up 4 bases and J gave up 0 bases; unmatched junction bases: 12. The CDR3 reads CASSYAASGYYQETQYF. The DNA of the CDR3 is TGTGCCAGCAGCTACGCGGCTAGCGGATATTACCAAGAGACCCAGTACTTC.

V usage is TRBV6-5 and J usage is TRBJ2-2; D might be TRBD2 (5 bases). This CDR3 contains 15 residues. CDR1 and CDR2 (germline): MNHEY, SVGAGI. Trimming removed 10 bases from V and 3 bases from J, with 18 bases in between. CDR3 DNA: TGTGCCACCACCCTCGGGCGGGCCTACACCGGGGAGCTGTTTTTT. This codes for CATTLGRAYTGELFF.

The chain has TRBV7-5 and TRBJ2-7; TRBD1, the table's D call, lacks a check against the DNA. TRBV7-5 represents a pseudogene. This CDR3 has 13 residues. CDR3 protein: CARRPTGNYEQYF. DNA for the CDR3: TGTGCCAGAAGACCGACAGGGAACTACGAGCAGTACTTC.

Written as DNA, the CDR3 is TGTGCCAGCAGCTTGGCCAACAGAGAAAAACTGTTTTTT. Translation: CASSLANREKLFF. V usage is TRBV5-8 and J usage is TRBJ1-4; the D is unclear. The V and J ends lost 0 bases and 8 bases respectively, with 8 bases between them. The germline V gene has CDR1 SGHTS and CDR2 YDEGEE. The CDR3 spans 13 residues.

The V call is TRBV7-2, the J call TRBJ2-7, with D possibly TRBD1 on 6 matching bases. Trimming left V 5 bases short and J 4 bases short, with 15 bases between. This CDR3 is 14 amino acids long. Germline V gene sequence: CDR1 SGHTA, CDR2 FQGNSA. Here the CDR3 reads CASSRPGVAYEQYF. The CDR3 DNA reads as TGTGCCAGCAGCCGCCCAGGGGTTGCGTACGAGCAGTACTTC. Full variable domain (outside the CDR3, taken from reference TRBV7-2 and TRBJ2-7): GAGVSQSPSNKVTEKGKDVELRCDPISGHTALYWYRQSLGQGLEFLIYFQGNSAPDKSGLPSDRFSAERTGGSVSTLTIQRTQQEDSAVYLCASSRPGVAYEQYFGPGTRLTVT.

This clone was observed a single time. The rearrangement joins TRBV5-4 to TRBJ2-7; TRBD1 aligns across 11 bases. Trimming at V came to 4 bases and at J to 3 bases, leaving 9 bases not matched to a gene. This CDR3 is 16 amino acids long. CDR1 is SGHNT and CDR2 is YYREEE in the germline V gene (reference sequence). CDR3 region: CASSTGYGTGGYEQYF. The CDR3 nucleotides are TGTGCCAGCAGCACCGGGTATGGGACAGGGGGCTACGAGCAGTACTTC.

This clone is a singleton in its sample. V is TRBV7-9 and J is TRBJ2-5; D call uncertain. Germline CDR1 SEHNR, CDR2 FQNEAQ (reference sequence). This CDR3 spans 14 amino acids. Trimming stripped 5 bases from V and 2 bases from J, with 12 bases between. This chain's CDR3 is CASSPTILQETQYF. CDR3 DNA: TGTGCCAGCAGCCCTACTATCCTTCAAGAGACCCAGTACTTC.

The chain joins TRBV6-2 or TRBV6-3 to TRBJ2-7; perhaps TRBD1 as D (6 bases). Trimming removed 5 bases from V and 0 bases from J, with 11 bases in between. From germline, CDR1 is MNHEY and CDR2 SVGEGT. The CDR3 totals 14 residues. The DNA of the CDR3 is TGTGCCAGCAGTAGGGGACACATCTCCTACGAGCAGTACTTC. Encoded protein: CASSRGHISYEQYF.

V gene TRBV3-1 (or the pseudogene TRBV3-2) combines with J gene TRBJ2-1; 13 bases map to TRBD2. The length of the CDR3 is 16 residues. Unmatched junction bases numbered 4, after V lost 0 bases and J lost 8 bases. CDR1 and CDR2 (germline): LGHDT, YNNKEL (reference sequence). CDR3 protein: CASSQERTSGSDEQFF. The CDR3 DNA follows: TGTGCCAGCAGCCAAGAAAGGACTAGCGGGAGCGATGAGCAGTTCTTC.

The V and J genes are TRBV18 and TRBJ2-7; TRBD1 matches 9 bases. Trimming cost V 4 bases and J 6 bases; bases outside gene matches: 7. This CDR3 comprises 14 residues. In germline, CDR1 is KGHSH, CDR2 LQKENI. CDR3 protein: CASSLGQGTLEQYF. CDR3 nucleotide sequence: TGTGCCAGCTCACTGGGACAGGGCACCCTCGAGCAGTACTTC.

The chain employs TRBV27 and TRBJ2-3; 15 nucleotides agree with TRBD2. The V and J ends lost 4 bases and 7 bases, in that order; junction bases with no gene match: 9. Germline V gene sequence: CDR1 MNHEY, CDR2 SMNVEV (reference sequence). CDR3 length: 17 residues. The CDR3: CASSWIFGLAGGYTQYF. As DNA, the CDR3 is TGTGCCAGCAGTTGGATTTTTGGACTAGCGGGAGGGTATACGCAGTATTTT.

This chain links TRBV5-1 with TRBJ2-7; D unresolved. V lost 3 bases, J lost 5 bases, and 12 bases lay in between. CDR3 length equals 13 residues. Germline CDR1 and CDR2: SGHRS and YFSETQ. CDR3 loop: CASSSPPQNEQYF. The CDR3, as DNA: TGCGCCAGCAGCTCTCCTCCGCAGAACGAGCAGTACTTC.

The J gene is TRBJ1-2, the V gene TRBV7-2, with D tentatively TRBD1 (5 bases). V dropped 4 bases and J dropped 5 bases, with 14 bases sitting between them. CDR1 and CDR2 from the germline V gene are SGHTA and FQGNSA. CDR3 size: 14 residues. CDR3 nucleotide sequence: TGTGCCAGCAGCTCCCACCAGGGATCTTATGGCTACACCTTC. It translates to CASSSHQGSYGYTF.

The chain carries TRBV6-2 or TRBV6-3 and TRBJ2-5, with unresolved D. CDR3 length: 15 residues. V dropped 0 bases and J dropped 2 bases, with 10 bases sitting between them. Looked up from germline, CDR1 is MNHEY and CDR2 is SVGEGT. For the CDR3, the DNA is TGTGCCAGCAGTTACTCGAATTCTAGGCAAGAGACCCAGTACTTC. Residues: CASSYSNSRQETQYF.

The CDR3 coding sequence is TGTGCCAGCAGGCGTTTCAAGACAGATACGCAGTATTTT. Its translation: CASRRFKTDTQYF. The chain combines TRBV6-5 with TRBJ2-3; unclear D gene. This CDR3 comprises 13 residues. CDR1 is MNHEY and CDR2 is SVGAGI in the germline V gene. The germline V and J ends were trimmed by 6 bases and 3 bases, with 10 bases remaining between them.

Remarks on this clone: At one end, the junction sequence differs from germline, possibly due to a read error. The rearrangement links TRBV4-3 to TRBJ1-5, with D perhaps matching TRBD1 (5 bases). The CDR3 extends over 13 amino acids. Germline V gene data show CDR1 as LGHNA and CDR2 as YSLEER. CDR3 region: CVSSPNGGVSQHF. CDR3 nucleotides: TGCGTCAGCAGCCCCAACGGGGGGGTTTCCCAGCATTTT.

This chain joins TRBV28 and TRBJ2-5; 10 nucleotides line up with TRBD2. The V gene's germline CDR1 is MDHEN and CDR2 SYDVKM. V shed 2 bases, J shed 6 bases, and the junction held 3 bases outside the gene matches. The CDR3 runs 14 residues. The CDR3 reads CASSLTSGIKTQYF. In DNA form, the CDR3 reads TGTGCCAGCAGTTTAACTAGCGGGATAAAGACCCAGTACTTC.

The CDR3 region is CASSFPPRVQPQHF. CDR3 sequence (DNA): TGTGCCAGCAGTTTCCCACCTCGGGTGCAGCCCCAGCATTTT. The chain uses TRBV7-9 and TRBJ1-5; D not certain. Germline CDR1 SEHNR, CDR2 FQNEAQ (reference sequence). CDR3 length: 14 amino acids. Trimming stripped 6 bases from V and 7 bases from J, with 16 bases between. Combining the CDR3 with reference TRBV7-9 and TRBJ1-5 gives the whole variable domain DTGVSQNPRHKITKRGQNVTFRCDPISEHNRLYWYRQTLGQGPEFLTYFQNEAQLEKSRLLSDRFSAERPKGSFSTLEIQRTEQGDSAMYLCASSFPPRVQPQHFGDGTRLSIL.

The J gene is TRBJ1-2, the V gene TRBV6-6; D unresolved. From germline, CDR1 is MNHNY and CDR2 SVGAGI (reference sequence). Trimming pared 7 bases from V and 4 bases from J, leaving 16 bases between. The CDR3 spans 14 residues. The CDR3 DNA reads as TGTGCCAGCACCGACTTCCCCGGCGGCTATGGCTACACCTTC. This sequence encodes CASTDFPGGYGYTF.

This chain connects TRBV14 to TRBJ2-7; 13 bases line up with TRBD2. Per the germline V gene, CDR1 is SGHDN and CDR2 is FVKESK. This CDR3 is 16 amino acids long. Trimming took 0 bases from V and 4 from J; bases not matched to a gene: 3. The CDR3 reads CASSQDRTSGSYEQYF. In DNA, the CDR3 is TGTGCCAGCAGCCAAGACAGGACTAGCGGGAGTTACGAGCAGTACTTC.

The V gene is TRBV5-4, the J gene TRBJ1-1; D ambiguous. The V end was cut by 0 bases, the J end by 9 bases, with 9 bases between. The germline V gene has CDR1 SGHNT and CDR2 YYREEE (reference sequence). This CDR3 comprises 12 residues. This chain's CDR3 is CASSLGRTQAFF. The CDR3 bases are TGTGCCAGCAGCTTGGGCAGGACTCAAGCTTTCTTT.

This clone occurred once. The V gene is TRBV5-1, the J gene TRBJ1-2; 7 bases are a match to TRBD1. This CDR3 contains 14 residues. V lost 4 bases to trimming and J lost 4 bases; unmatched junction nucleotides: 7. CDR1 and CDR2 (germline): SGHRS, YFSETQ. This CDR3 reads CASSPAGGGYGYTF. CDR3 sequence (DNA): TGCGCCAGCAGCCCTGCAGGGGGAGGCTATGGCTACACCTTC.